Following are 21 T cell receptor beta chains from one sample sequenced in a study of CD8 T cells in ankylosing spondylitis. TCRdb ran MiXCR on the 5' RACE reads and lists one entry per CDR3 protein. The sample has 130,000 or so distinct CDR3 sequences; over 6% are singletons. The specimen was blood, either unsorted or a sorted T cell fraction (not recorded which). The receptors were gathered from a male donor with ankylosing spondylitis or in good health (not recorded which).

This clonotype came up many times. The chain couples TRBV7-9 to TRBJ1-5; D is ambiguous. Germline V gene sequence: CDR1 SEHNR, CDR2 FQNEAQ (reference sequence). The CDR3 length is 14 residues. The germline V and J ends were trimmed by 0 bases and 5 bases, with 8 bases remaining between them. In DNA, the CDR3 is TGTGCCAGCAGCTTAGCGGGGTTGGATCAGCCCCAGCATTTT. Amino acid sequence: CASSLAGLDQPQHF.

At least ten counts were recorded for this clonotype. V usage is TRBV20-1 and J usage is TRBJ2-2, with D unresolved. The CDR3 totals 13 residues. V gave up 6 bases and J gave up 0 bases, with 8 bases separating them. Germline assignment: CDR1 DFQATT and CDR2 SNEGSKA (reference sequence). The CDR3: CSARPSNTGELFF. The CDR3 region has the DNA TGCAGTGCCAGACCATCGAACACCGGGGAGCTGTTTTTT.

In this sample, this clonotype turned up many times. The chain recombines TRBV20-1 with TRBJ1-5; tentatively, D is TRBD1 (6 bases). Trimming left V 0 bases short and J 2 bases short, with 17 bases between. This CDR3 has 17 residues. Looked up from germline, CDR1 is DFQATT and CDR2 is SNEGSKA (reference sequence). CDR3 sequence (DNA): TGCAGTGCTAGAGATTTCGGGGGAACAGGGCGCAATCAGCCCCAGCATTTT. This translates into CSARDFGGTGRNQPQHF.

Ten or more counts support this clonotype. The chain couples TRBV19 to TRBJ2-3; 8 bases agree with TRBD2. The V and J ends lost 6 bases and 4 bases, in that order; junction bases with no gene match: 9. Germline CDR1 reads LNHDA; CDR2 reads SQIVND (reference sequence). The CDR3 runs to 15 residues. The CDR3 region is CASSPPFGRADTQYF. CDR3 nucleotide sequence: TGTGCCAGTAGCCCACCCTTCGGGAGGGCAGATACGCAGTATTTT.

At least ten counts were recorded for this clonotype. The chain links TRBV5-6 to TRBJ1-2; D is possibly TRBD1 (5 bases). V dropped 0 bases and J dropped 2 bases, with 5 bases sitting between them. The CDR3 extends over 13 amino acids. CDR1 and CDR2 (germline): SGHDT, YYEEEE. The DNA for the CDR3 is TGTGCCAGCAGCTTGGACAGGAACTATGGCTACACCTTC. Its protein product is CASSLDRNYGYTF.

This clonotype has at least ten counts. The DNA of the CDR3 is TGTGCCAGCAGACCTACTGGAAACTCTGGAAACACCATATATTTT. It is translated as CASRPTGNSGNTIYF. This chain uses TRBV3-1 with TRBJ1-3, with unresolved D. Germline V lookup: CDR1 LGHDT, CDR2 YNNKEL (reference sequence). The V end lost 6 bases, the J end lost 0 bases, and 12 bases lay between the germline ends. The CDR3 totals 15 residues.

This clonotype was picked up many times. This chain uses TRBV11-1 with TRBJ2-5; D is uncertain. Trimming shortened V by 0 bases and J by 3 bases, and 20 bases separated the two germline ends. This CDR3 spans 18 amino acids. CDR1 and CDR2 from the germline V gene are SGHAT and FQDESV (reference sequence). CDR3 amino acids: CASSLADFGAVLKETQYF. CDR3 bases: TGTGCCAGCAGCTTAGCAGATTTCGGCGCTGTCCTGAAAGAGACCCAGTACTTC.

This clonotype has at least ten counts. The chain uses TRBV7-2 and TRBJ2-1, with 10 bases that match TRBD2. Germline CDR1 is SGHTA and CDR2 is FQGNSA. This CDR3 spans 15 amino acids. J gave up 4 bases and V 4 bases, and 4 bases lay outside the gene matches. CDR3 region: CASSSPLAGYNEQFF. The CDR3 coding sequence is TGTGCCAGCAGCTCCCCACTAGCGGGATACAATGAGCAGTTCTTC.

This clonotype was seen ten or more times. This chain links TRBV7-2 with TRBJ2-7; TRBD2 might be the D (5 bases). This CDR3 spans 16 amino acids. Per the germline V gene, CDR1 is SGHTA and CDR2 is FQGNSA. V shed 1 base and J shed 0 bases, with 13 bases lying between them. CDR3 loop: CASSLGLAGSSYEQYF. For the CDR3, the DNA is TGTGCCAGCAGCTTAGGTCTGGCGGGCAGCTCCTACGAGCAGTACTTC.

This clonotype was detected ten times or more. The V gene is TRBV5-1, the J gene TRBJ2-1; the match to TRBD2 covers 13 bases. The germline CDR1 and CDR2 sequences are SGHRS and YFSETQ. The CDR3 sequence is 15 residues long. J was trimmed by 5 bases and V by 4 bases; bases with no gene match: 3. The CDR3, as DNA: TGCGCCAGCAGCAAAGGGACTAGCGGGAACAATGAGCAGTTCTTC. Protein: CASSKGTSGNNEQFF.

This clonotype showed up many times. V gene TRBV18 combines with J gene TRBJ2-3; D not certain. The CDR3 sequence is 12 residues long. The V gene lost 4 bases and the J gene lost 6 bases, with 8 bases spanning the gap. Germline CDR1 KGHSH, CDR2 LQKENI. CDR3 in amino acids: CASSLQEDTQYF. DNA for the CDR3: TGTGCCAGCTCACTCCAGGAGGATACGCAGTATTTT.

This clonotype occurred many times. The CDR3 loop is CSVEVGSSGYEQYF. In DNA form, the CDR3 reads TGCAGCGTTGAGGTCGGTAGCTCGGGCTACGAGCAGTACTTC. The gene calls are TRBV29-1 and TRBJ2-7; D uncertain. V lost 3 bases and J 3 bases, leaving 15 bases between the germline ends. The germline V gene encodes CDR1 SQVTM and CDR2 ANQGSEA. This CDR3 comprises 14 residues.

In its sample, this clonotype was seen many times. This chain links TRBV9 with TRBJ1-3; D gene ambiguous. This CDR3 spans 16 amino acids. Per the germline V gene, CDR1 is SGDLS and CDR2 is YYNGEE. Trimming took 3 bases from V and 2 from J, leaving 15 bases between them. This CDR3 is CASSANRVGAGNTIYF. The DNA for the CDR3 is TGTGCCAGCAGCGCAAATAGGGTCGGAGCTGGAAACACCATATATTTT.

This clonotype has ten or more counts. The rearrangement links TRBV7-9 to TRBJ2-7; D remains ambiguous. The CDR3 has 13 residues. V lost 3 bases and J 0 bases, leaving 6 bases between the germline ends. Germline CDR1 is SEHNR and CDR2 is FQNEAQ (reference sequence). CDR3 coding DNA: TGTGCCAGCAGCTTTCAGGTCTCCTACGAGCAGTACTTC. It is translated as CASSFQVSYEQYF.

On this clonotype itself: The missing conserved phenylalanine or tryptophan at the end of this CDR3 makes a read error likely. This rearrangement joins TRBV29-1 to TRBJ1-1; D uncertain. Trimming removed 7 bases from V and 11 bases from J, with 14 bases in between. Germline values: CDR1 SQVTM, CDR2 ANQGSEA. This CDR3 is 10 amino acids long. The CDR3 DNA is TGCAGCGCTGTGATGGCAACCGCTTTCCTT. This gives the protein CSAVMATAFL.

This clonotype showed up many times. The chain has TRBV5-1 and TRBJ2-3, with 9 bases matching TRBD2. In germline, CDR1 is SGHRS, CDR2 YFSETQ. The CDR3 is 15 residues long. The J segment lost 2 bases and the V segment lost 4 bases, leaving 5 bases of the junction unmatched. CDR3 sequence reads: CASSQTSGNTDTQYF. In nucleotides, the CDR3 is TGCGCCAGCAGCCAGACTAGCGGAAACACAGATACGCAGTATTTT.

This clonotype has at least ten counts. This chain links TRBV10-2 with TRBJ2-7; 8 bases map to TRBD1. Germline CDR1 WSHSY, CDR2 SAAADI. The ends lost 3 bases at V and 8 bases at J; junction bases unmatched: 12. This CDR3 has 15 amino acids. This chain's CDR3 is CASSEDRGIGLKQYF. CDR3 nucleotides: TGCGCCAGCAGTGAAGACAGGGGAATCGGGCTTAAGCAGTACTTC.

This clonotype was found many times. This chain links TRBV15 with TRBJ2-1; TRBD2 aligns across 12 bases. Trimming took 4 bases from V and 7 from J; bases not matched to a gene: 5. CDR3 size: 15 residues. The germline V gene has CDR1 LNHNV and CDR2 YYDKDF (reference sequence). CDR3 bases: TGTGCCACCAGCACGTCTAGCGGGAGGGGTAATGAGCAGTTCTTC. It yields the protein CATSTSSGRGNEQFF.

This clonotype was picked up many times. The CDR3 sequence is CASSLFPGETYEQYF. The CDR3 DNA reads as TGCGCCAGCAGCTTGTTTCCAGGGGAAACCTACGAGCAGTACTTC. The gene calls are TRBV5-1 and TRBJ2-7; TRBD1 is a possible D gene (6 bases). Germline CDR1 SGHRS, CDR2 YFSETQ. The CDR3 consists of 15 residues. V was clipped by 1 base and J by 2 bases, with 13 bases between them.

This clonotype is a singleton in its sample. The chain uses TRBV3-1 and TRBJ2-5; the match to TRBD2 covers 8 bases. The CDR3 has 17 residues. Germline assignment: CDR1 LGHDT and CDR2 YNNKEL (reference sequence). Trimming at V came to 8 bases and at J to 3 bases, leaving 17 bases not matched to a gene. In nucleotides, the CDR3 is TGTGCCAGCTCCCTTTGGACTAGCCGGGGGACGAAAGAGACCCAGTACTTC. It is translated as CASSLWTSRGTKETQYF.

The sample holds many counts of this clonotype. V usage is TRBV20-1 and J usage is TRBJ2-5; the D is unclear. V was pared by 5 bases and J by 4 bases, with 5 bases between. The germline V gene has CDR1 DFQATT and CDR2 SNEGSKA (reference sequence). This CDR3 has 10 residues. CDR3 residues: CSAGVETQYF. The CDR3 region has the DNA TGCAGTGCTGGGGTAGAGACCCAGTACTTC.